Many counts were recorded for the clone carrying this T cell receptor beta chain. As yet, its antigen is unknown. Study-wide results and limits: The larger cohort examined one V-J beta rearrangement, not whole repertoires. Tumor memory CD4+ T cell TCR gene usage clustered with blood and lymph node memory CD4+ cells and lymph node naive CD4+ cells. Tumor Tregs overlapped most with tumor, then blood, naive CD4+ cells.

After constant-region reverse-primer amplification, full-length variable regions underwent semi-nested PCR with Nested Universal Primer A. TCRdb re-called the 5' RACE reads with MiXCR, one entry per CDR3 protein. The sample holds approximately 60,000 distinct CDR3 sequences; around 20% are singletons and the top ten take 3% to 4%. The CDR3 contains 15 residues. CDR1 and CDR2 (germline): SGHTA, FQGNSA. The ends were cut back, 1 base at V and 0 bases at J, with 10 bases in the middle. Tregs were sorted as CD4+CD25+CD127-/low cells. The specimen sequenced was tumor-infiltrating Tregs sorted from the breast tumor. This rearrangement joins TRBV7-2 to TRBJ2-7, with TRBD1 as a possible D gene (5 bases). The source is a female donor with breast cancer. CDR3 in amino acids: CASSLGGVHSYEQYF. The CDR3 bases are TGTGCCAGCAGCTTAGGGGGCGTACACTCCTACGAGCAGTACTTC.